This TCR beta chain was observed in a study of CD8 T cells in Susac syndrome (dated by TCRdb to 2018 to 2020). With regard to the full study: Repertoire sequencing was used to test whether CD8+ T cell activation and differentiation in Susac syndrome was antigen driven. Clonality of the CD8+ T cell repertoire was compared between roughly eleven healthy donors, approximately 14 Susac syndrome patients and roughly 16 multiple sclerosis patients.

Notes on this clonotype: Its antigen is not yet known. Base qualities are missing; no much larger clone stands one base away.

The research as a whole found: The study acknowledged that relatively few individuals were included in the TCR sequencing and HLA analysis.

V loses 0 bases of germline sequence and J loses 4 bases, and the interval between the two ends is 15 bases. CDR1 is given as SQVTM and CDR2 as ANQGSEA, both from the germline V gene. The CDR3 goes from the cysteine to the phenylalanine over 15 residues. Only the CDR3 DNA stays, 45 bases, in frame from base 1. Peripheral blood CD8+ and CD4+ T cells from healthy donors, Susac syndrome patients and multiple sclerosis patients were profiled by high-throughput TCR beta sequencing. The multiple sclerosis controls were treatment-naive patients whose relapsing-remitting disease, either stable or active, fulfilled the revised McDonald criteria. Bulk CD8+ and CD4+ T cells were purified by magnetic negative isolation, whereas CD8+ TEMRA cells were enriched by FACS. Blood was collected in EDTA tubes and processed within 24 hours, with PBMCs isolated through density gradient centrifugation. PBMCs intended for TCR sequencing were cryopreserved in liquid nitrogen and were subsequently thawed in a 37 degrees C water bath. The sorted or isolated CD4+, CD8+ and CD8+ TEMRA cells had a purity of 90% or higher.

RNA was extracted using the RNeasy kit, and roughly 0.5 to 1 microgram was reverse transcribed with random hexamers. The immunoSEQ multiplex PCR assay, covering 54 Vbeta and 13 Jbeta segments, was used to amplify TCR beta CDR3 regions. Bias from PCR amplification was corrected by using a synthetic template baseline for primer optimization and for computational correction. In the paper's pipeline: Reads were assigned to V, D and J genes according to IMGT and analyzed in immunoSEQ Analyzer, with only productive sequences retained. Clonality was calculated as one minus the Shannon entropy normalized by log2 of the number of productive unique sequences. Public and private clones were assessed among the 100 most prevalent clones of each patient and control. A clone was defined as Susac-specific if it was absent from the healthy and MS cohorts, from over 1,000 published viral clones and from other ImmuneACCESS disease sequences. Through fastp at Q25 and MiXCR, TCRdb rebuilt clones from the public reads, retaining in-frame beta chains. Every entry covers one CDR3 protein and lists the most common genes and DNA from its rows. The V and J calls and clone size are TCRdb's, not the authors'. This sample comprises some 300,000 distinct CDR3 sequences, 65% to 90% of them detected only once. The ten largest clones capture around 0.2% of the sample.

Input material: CD8+ T cells from PBMCs. The sequence came from a human donor with multiple sclerosis. This chain joins TRBV29-1 to TRBJ1-2, with no reliable assignment of the D segment. The nucleotide sequence is TGCAGCGTTGAAGATCCTCCACGGCCCCTCTATGGCTACACCTTC. This yields the protein CSVEDPPRPLYGYTF.